The clone carrying this TCR beta chain was found many times. Transcripts of RNA were the source for amplifying TCR beta CDR3 regions. First-round RT-PCR relied on HTBI primers, and a second-round multiplex PCR came next. TCRdb re-called the multiplex PCR reads with MiXCR, one entry per CDR3 protein. The sample consists of roughly 1.1 million distinct CDR3 sequences, about two fifths of them appearing once. The data were taken from a study of Graves' ophthalmopathy and Graves' hyperthyroidism. Study information: The authors defined stable hyperthyroidism as no ophthalmopathy within 18 months of follow-up.

V lost 1 base and J lost 0, with 11 bases in between. Germline V lookup: CDR1 SGHTS, CDR2 YDEGEE. The CDR3 is made up of 15 amino acids. Sequenced input: peripheral blood or thyroid tissue (not recorded which). The receptor was isolated from an adult man with Graves' hyperthyroidism. This chain uses TRBV5-8 with TRBJ2-7; D is undetermined. Here the CDR3 DNA reads TGTGCCAGCAGCTTGCCCGGGCGAAGCTCCTACGAGCAGTACTTC. Protein: CASSLPGRSSYEQYF.